The T cell receptor beta chain described here comes from a study of early T cells in non-severe SARS-CoV-2 infection. Study in general: The sequenced material was bulk RNA from unsorted whole blood, and its chains were unpaired.

The CDR3 runs to 15 residues. The V and J ends lost 4 bases and 3 bases respectively, with 13 bases between them. Per germline, CDR1 SGHAT and CDR2 FQNNGV. This clonotype was observed a few times. The antigen remains unidentified. The TCR library protocol was used to attach unique molecular identifiers. These identifiers were attached to individual cDNA molecules. TCRdb re-called the 5' RACE reads through MiXCR, storing one row per CDR3 protein. Among about 62,000 distinct CDR3 sequences listed, almost 9.5% were seen once. Study outcomes and limitations: VDJdb matching favored anti-spike CD8 responses, missing private and CD4 specificities.

The source material was whole blood. The receptor's source is an adult who was a healthcare worker with PCR-confirmed SARS-CoV-2 infection or an uninfected control (not recorded which). V gene TRBV11-2 combines with J gene TRBJ2-4, with no clear D. Here the CDR3 reads CASSSHPQSKNIQYF. The CDR3 DNA follows: TGTGCCAGCAGCTCGCATCCACAGAGCAAAAACATTCAGTACTTC.